Below are 20 T cell receptor beta chains sequenced from a single sample in a study of beta chain features in type 1 diabetes. Isolated RNA was reverse transcribed in full, so expressed TCRB transcripts were sequenced. Clones were sequenced by immunoSEQ multiplex PCR, and TCRdb holds only the in-frame ones, with some missing. This sample has more than 100,000 clones, with approximately 30% found just once. The antigens for these receptors are not known. Study conclusions and caveats: Shortening that was moderate but significant affected the TCRB CDR3s of Type 1 diabetes patients in all four CD4+ subsets.

Source material: central memory CD4+ T cells from blood. The receptors were gathered from a woman aged 18 to 35 with type 1 diabetes.

The chain carries TRBV6-1 and TRBJ1-1, with TRBD1 matching over 9 bases. Germline V gene data show CDR1 as MNHNS and CDR2 as SASEGT. J gave up 7 bases and V 6 bases, and 6 bases lay outside the gene matches. The CDR3 covers 13 residues. Written as DNA, the CDR3 is TGTGCCAGCAGACACAGGGGGCCCGGTGAAGCTTTCTTT. Protein sequence: CASRHRGPGEAFF.

This rearrangement joins TRBV19 to TRBJ1-2; 7 bases map to TRBD1. The J segment lost 4 bases and the V segment lost 3 bases, leaving 5 bases of the junction unmatched. CDR3 length: 14 amino acids. Per germline, CDR1 LNHDA and CDR2 SQIVND (reference sequence). The DNA of the CDR3 is TGTGCCAGTAGTATCGCCAGGGGGTCCTATGGCTACACCTTC. It encodes CASSIARGSYGYTF. Supplemented by reference TRBV19 and TRBJ1-2, the full variable domain reads DGGITQSPKYLFRKEGQNVTLSCEQNLNHDAMYWYRQDPGQGLRLIYYSQIVNDFQKGDIAEGYSVSREKKESFPLTVTSAQKNPTAFYLCASSIARGSYGYTFGSGTRLTVV.

This clone turned up a few times. This chain links TRBV7-9 with TRBJ2-4; TRBD1 matches 9 bases. The CDR3 has 16 amino acids. After removal of 5 bases from V and 1 base from J, the junction contained 6 bases not matched to a gene. Germline CDR1 SEHNR, CDR2 FQNEAQ (reference sequence). CDR3 region: CASSPRQGDAKNIQYF. For the CDR3, the DNA is TGTGCCAGCAGCCCGCGACAGGGGGACGCCAAAAACATTCAGTACTTC.

This chain joins TRBV2 and TRBJ2-1; TRBD2 agrees at 10 bases. CDR1 is SNHLY, CDR2 FYNNEI, per germline. The CDR3 has 16 amino acids. V was pared by 2 bases and J by 4 bases, with 5 bases of the junction left unmatched. CDR3 loop: CASSERTLAGYNEQFF. The CDR3 DNA reads as TGTGCCAGCAGTGAACGGACACTAGCGGGATACAATGAGCAGTTCTTC.

The sample holds a few counts of this clone. J is TRBJ2-5 and V is TRBV6-6, with D possibly being TRBD2 (6 bases). V lost 2 bases to trimming and J lost 1 base, with 11 bases between them. The germline gives CDR1 MNHNY, CDR2 SVGAGI (reference sequence). The CDR3 loop spans 15 amino acids. CDR3 residues: CASSYPRDGQETQYF. For the CDR3, the DNA is TGTGCCAGCAGTTACCCGCGGGACGGCCAAGAGACCCAGTACTTC.

This clone has more than one count but fewer than ten. The chain is built from TRBV10-3 and TRBJ1-5, with a weak D call TRBD1 (6 bases). The CDR3 contains 14 residues. CDR1 ENHRY and CDR2 SYGVKD come from the germline V gene. V lost 4 bases, J lost 3 bases, and 10 bases lay in between. The CDR3 is CAISAGADNQPQHF. The DNA for the CDR3 is TGTGCCATCAGTGCAGGGGCCGACAATCAGCCCCAGCATTTT.

The chain links TRBV7-2 to TRBJ2-7; 11 positions match TRBD2. J gave up 6 bases and V 4 bases, and 5 bases lay outside the gene matches. The CDR3 sequence is 14 residues long. CDR1 and CDR2 from the germline V gene are SGHTA and FQGNSA. The CDR3: CASSSQLAGVEQYF. The CDR3 DNA reads as TGTGCCAGCAGCTCCCAACTAGCGGGAGTCGAGCAGTACTTC.

This clone was observed a handful of times. This chain joins TRBV4-1 and TRBJ1-4; D might be TRBD1 (5 bases). V was pared by 1 base and J by 6 bases, with 15 bases between. The CDR3 totals 16 residues. Germline V CDR1 and CDR2: MGHRA, YSYEKL. The CDR3 is CASSQGPTASYEKLFF. CDR3 in DNA: TGCGCCAGCAGCCAAGGCCCGACAGCCTCCTATGAAAAACTGTTTTTT.

This clone was counted only a few times. This chain links TRBV5-4 with TRBJ2-1, with 7 nucleotides matching TRBD2. The germline CDR1 and CDR2 sequences are SGHNT and YYREEE (reference sequence). The CDR3 spans 13 residues. J gave up 6 bases and V 4 bases, and 4 bases lay outside the gene matches. The CDR3 DNA follows: TGTGCCAGCAGCCCGTGGACTAGCAATGAGCAGTTCTTC. Amino acids: CASSPWTSNEQFF.

The genes are TRBV30 and TRBJ2-2; 9 nucleotides match TRBD1. This CDR3 has 15 amino acids. The J segment lost 7 bases and the V segment lost 2 bases, leaving 8 bases of the junction unmatched. Germline V gene lookup returns CDR1 GTSNPN and CDR2 SVGIG (reference sequence). DNA of the CDR3: TGTGCCTGGAGTTTGGACAGGGGTTATCGCGGGGAGCTGTTTTTT. Protein sequence: CAWSLDRGYRGELFF. The full variable domain, its missing parts supplied by reference TRBV30 and TRBJ2-2, is SQTIHQWPATLVQPVGSPLSLECTVEGTSNPNLYWYRQAAGRGLQLLFYSVGIGQISSEVPQNLSASRPQDRQFILSSKKLLLSDSGFYLCAWSLDRGYRGELFFGEGSRLTVL.

This clone has only a few counts. The chain links TRBV5-1 to TRBJ2-1; TRBD2 might be the D (6 bases). Trimming took 1 base from V and 3 from J, leaving 8 bases between them. Germline loops: CDR1 SGHRS, CDR2 YFSETQ. This CDR3 spans 14 amino acids. The CDR3 bases are TGCGCCAGCAGCTTGAAGGACTACTACAATGAGCAGTTCTTC. Amino acids: CASSLKDYYNEQFF.

This chain joins TRBV11-3 and TRBJ1-2, with 7 bases aligning to TRBD1. V was pared by 5 bases and J by 8 bases, with 8 bases of the junction left unmatched. The CDR3 loop spans 13 amino acids. Germline V gene data show CDR1 as SGHNT and CDR2 as YENEEA. The CDR3 DNA follows: TGTGCCAGCAGCCCGACAGGGAAAAGGGGCTACACCTTC. As protein: CASSPTGKRGYTF.

The sample holds a few counts of this clone. This chain uses TRBV6-5 with TRBJ2-5; TRBD1 is a possible D gene (6 bases). This CDR3 contains 13 residues. Trimming removed 6 bases at V and 3 bases at J, with 11 bases between. Germline-derived CDR1 and CDR2 are MNHEY and SVGAGI. In DNA form, the CDR3 reads TGTGCCAGCAGGCAGGGGCGGGAAGAGACCCAGTACTTC. Protein sequence: CASRQGREETQYF.

V and J are TRBV25-1 and TRBJ2-7, with TRBD1 matching 11 bases. Germline V gene sequence: CDR1 MGHDK, CDR2 SYGVNS. The CDR3 length is 15 residues. V trimming: 5 bases; J trimming: 1 base; junction bases outside the gene matches: 4. CDR3 in amino acids: CASSLGQGGSYEQYF. The CDR3 DNA reads TGTGCCAGCAGTTTGGGACAGGGGGGATCCTACGAGCAGTACTTC.

V is TRBV30 and J is TRBJ1-5, with D perhaps matching TRBD1 (6 bases). This CDR3 comprises 13 residues. Germline V CDR1 and CDR2: GTSNPN, SVGIG (reference sequence). V was clipped by 3 bases and J by 1 base, with 7 bases between them. CDR3 DNA: TGTGCCTGGAGAGGACAGAGCAATCAGCCCCAGCATTTT. Its protein is CAWRGQSNQPQHF. The variable domain in full, with the rest retrieved from reference TRBV30 and TRBJ1-5, is SQTIHQWPATLVQPVGSPLSLECTVEGTSNPNLYWYRQAAGRGLQLLFYSVGIGQISSEVPQNLSASRPQDRQFILSSKKLLLSDSGFYLCAWRGQSNQPQHFGDGTRLSIL.

This chain links TRBV19 with TRBJ2-3, with 11 bases that match TRBD1. CDR3 length equals 17 residues. V shed 5 bases and J 2 bases; nucleotides not matched to a gene: 9. Germline CDR1 and CDR2: LNHDA and SQIVND (reference sequence). The CDR3 region has the DNA TGTGCCAGTAGTCCGGGACAGGGGGGGGGCACCACAGATACGCAGTATTTT. It encodes CASSPGQGGGTTDTQYF.

This clone has only a few counts. This rearrangement joins TRBV7-9 to TRBJ1-1, with D unclear. CDR1 is SEHNR and CDR2 is FQNEAQ in the germline V gene (reference sequence). The CDR3 is 13 residues long. Trimming cost V 5 bases and J 1 base, with 8 bases left between them. The chain's CDR3 is CASSQTKNTEAFF. CDR3 nucleotide sequence: TGTGCCAGCAGCCAAACTAAGAACACTGAAGCTTTCTTT.

This clone was counted a few times. V gene TRBV7-6 combines with J gene TRBJ2-5; 7 positions match TRBD2. This CDR3 spans 16 amino acids. With 4 bases clipped from V and 5 bases from J, the junction kept 13 bases outside the gene matches. The germline V gene encodes CDR1 SGHVS and CDR2 FNYEAQ. This chain's CDR3 is CASSSPGREKVETQYF. Written as DNA, the CDR3 is TGTGCCAGCAGCTCCCCTGGGCGGGAGAAGGTGGAGACCCAGTACTTC.

This clone was seen a handful of times. The rearrangement links TRBV30 to TRBJ1-2; a weak D match, TRBD1 (6 bases). Trimming removed 2 bases from V and 4 bases from J, with 17 bases in between. CDR1 is GTSNPN and CDR2 is SVGIG in the germline V gene (reference sequence). This CDR3 contains 15 residues. DNA of the CDR3: TGTGCCTGGAGTAAAACGGACAGCCCCCTCTATGGCTACACCTTC. Translation: CAWSKTDSPLYGYTF.

The chain combines TRBV19 with TRBJ1-1, with D tentatively TRBD1 (5 bases). This CDR3 is built from 14 residues. From germline, CDR1 is LNHDA and CDR2 SQIVND (reference sequence). V shed 5 bases and J shed 5 bases, with 15 bases lying between them. CDR3: CASSRAREGTEAFF. CDR3 in DNA: TGTGCCAGTAGTCGCGCCAGGGAGGGGACTGAAGCTTTCTTT.